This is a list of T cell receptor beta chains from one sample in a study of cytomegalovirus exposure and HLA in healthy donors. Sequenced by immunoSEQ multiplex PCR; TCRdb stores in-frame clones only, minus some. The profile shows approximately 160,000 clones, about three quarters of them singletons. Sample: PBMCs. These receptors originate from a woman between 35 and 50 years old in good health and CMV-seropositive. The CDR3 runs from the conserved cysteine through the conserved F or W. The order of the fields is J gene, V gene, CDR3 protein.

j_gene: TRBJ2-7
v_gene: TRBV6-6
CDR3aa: CASSYRGQPSYEQYF

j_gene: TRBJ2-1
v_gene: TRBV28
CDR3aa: CASSPGQEGWHEQFF

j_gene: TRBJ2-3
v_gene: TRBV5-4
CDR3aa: CASSLLAGAADTQYF

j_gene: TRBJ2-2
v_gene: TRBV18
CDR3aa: CASSRDREVPGELFF

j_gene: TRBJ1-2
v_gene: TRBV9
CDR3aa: CASSVGGTESNYGYTF

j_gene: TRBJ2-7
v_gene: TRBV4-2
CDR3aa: CASSPTQLQTGYEQYF

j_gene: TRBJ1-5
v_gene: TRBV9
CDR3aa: CASSVTGNNNQPQHF

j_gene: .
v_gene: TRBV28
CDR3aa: CASSSRGISSYEQYF

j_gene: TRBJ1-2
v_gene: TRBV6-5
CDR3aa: CASRIDRSYGYTF

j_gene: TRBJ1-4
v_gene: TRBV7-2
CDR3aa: CASSIQGAATTNEKLFF

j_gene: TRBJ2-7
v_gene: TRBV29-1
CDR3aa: CSAVAGPHEQYF

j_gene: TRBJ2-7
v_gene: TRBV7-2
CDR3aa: CASSLAGAAGGEQYF

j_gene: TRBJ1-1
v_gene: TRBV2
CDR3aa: CASMGPWNTEAFF

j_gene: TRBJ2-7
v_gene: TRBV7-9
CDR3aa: CASSGIGTSGDEQYF

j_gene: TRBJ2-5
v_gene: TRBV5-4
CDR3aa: CASSFLAAQETQYF

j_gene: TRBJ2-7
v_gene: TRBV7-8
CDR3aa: CASSLLHSRAGMLAYEQYF

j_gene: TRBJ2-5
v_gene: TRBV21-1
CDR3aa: CASSKKTQPKQETQYF

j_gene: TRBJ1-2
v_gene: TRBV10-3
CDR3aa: CAISDLTTDGYTF

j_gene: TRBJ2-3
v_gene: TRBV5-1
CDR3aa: CASSSLSSGGAADTQYF

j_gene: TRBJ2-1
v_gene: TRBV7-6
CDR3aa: CASSGGTSGGAEQFF

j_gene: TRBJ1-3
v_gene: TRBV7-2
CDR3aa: CASSPGGVRDSGNTIYF

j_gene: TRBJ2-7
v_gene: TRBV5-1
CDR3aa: CASSLDGQGVYEQYF

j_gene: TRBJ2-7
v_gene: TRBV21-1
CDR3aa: CASSKGTSGDEQYF

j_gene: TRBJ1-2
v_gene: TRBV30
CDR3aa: CAWSGGRYGYTF

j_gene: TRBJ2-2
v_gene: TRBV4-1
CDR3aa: CASSQVAGQHTGELFF

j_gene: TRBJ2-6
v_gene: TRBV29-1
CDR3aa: CSVEDAGGQLSSGANVLTF

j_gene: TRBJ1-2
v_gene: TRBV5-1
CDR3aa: CASSWGVRVGNYGYTF

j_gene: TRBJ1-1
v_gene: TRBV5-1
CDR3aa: CASSLWQGPLNTEAFF

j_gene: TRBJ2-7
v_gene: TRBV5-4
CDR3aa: CASSLWGPGEQYF